This entry lists 30 T cell receptor beta chains sequenced from one sample in a study of post-analysis software for immune sequencing data. General observations from the study: Controls had lower frequencies than patients of five TRBV segments, which included TRBV5-6, TRBV5-1 and TRBV20-1.

Their antigens remain unidentified. cDNA libraries of TCR beta carried unique molecular identifiers. TCRdb re-derived calls from the PCR reads in MiXCR, one entry per CDR3 protein. The sample holds roughly 700,000 distinct CDR3 sequences; 25% to 30% are singletons and the top ten take roughly 0.57%. The source material was blood. These receptors all stem from a girl aged 5 to 17 with multiple sclerosis.

In this sample, this clonotype turned up a few times. CDR3: CASSLGGRAIDTQYF. DNA of the CDR3: TGTGCCAGCAGCTTAGGTGGCAGGGCAATAGATACGCAGTATTTT. This chain connects TRBV7-9 to TRBJ2-3; D is perhaps TRBD1 (5 bases). V was cut by 1 base and J by 5 bases, with 13 bases left in between. Germline V CDR1 and CDR2: SEHNR, FQNEAQ (reference sequence). The CDR3 is 15 amino acids. Based on the CDR3 plus reference TRBV7-9 and TRBJ2-3, the full variable domain is DTGVSQNPRHKITKRGQNVTFRCDPISEHNRLYWYRQTLGQGPEFLTYFQNEAQLEKSRLLSDRFSAERPKGSFSTLEIQRTEQGDSAMYLCASSLGGRAIDTQYFGPGTRLTVL.

The chain employs TRBV29-1 and TRBJ1-1, with D unresolved. The V gene lost 5 bases and the J gene lost 6 bases, with 10 bases spanning the gap. Per germline, CDR1 SQVTM and CDR2 ANQGSEA. The CDR3 sequence is 11 residues long. The CDR3 DNA is TGCAGCGTTAAGGTTGGGGCTGAAGCTTTCTTT. Translation gives CSVKVGAEAFF.

Ten or more counts support this clonotype. This chain uses TRBV7-8 with TRBJ1-2; TRBD1 is a possible D gene (5 bases). V lost 6 bases, J lost 9 bases, and 17 bases lay in between. This CDR3 comprises 13 residues. CDR1 SGHVS and CDR2 FQNEAQ come from the germline V gene. Here the CDR3 DNA reads TGTGCCAGCAGGGGGCAGGGTGATGTGCGCTACACCTTC. Translation: CASRGQGDVRYTF.

This clonotype was detected only a few times. The chain recombines TRBV9 with TRBJ2-7, with TRBD2 identical over 8 bases. CDR1 and CDR2 (germline): SGDLS, YYNGEE. CDR3 length: 15 amino acids. The V segment lost 0 bases and the J segment 3 bases; nucleotides outside the gene matches: 5. The CDR3 region is CASSVATSGNYEQYF. CDR3 nucleotides: TGTGCCAGCAGCGTAGCAACTAGCGGTAACTACGAGCAGTACTTC.

The chain employs TRBV29-1 and TRBJ2-4, with 11 bases lining up with TRBD2. V dropped 3 bases and J dropped 6; count of bases not matched to a gene: 1. The CDR3 is 13 amino acids. Germline V gene sequence: CDR1 SQVTM, CDR2 ANQGSEA. The CDR3 DNA reads TGCAGCGTTGACGGGACTAGCGGAAACATTCAGTACTTC. The encoded protein is CSVDGTSGNIQYF.

This clonotype has only a few counts. The V call is TRBV6-1, the J call TRBJ2-7; weak D call: TRBD2 (7 bases). Trimming cost V 5 bases and J 0 bases, with 11 bases left between them. Per the germline V gene, CDR1 is MNHNS and CDR2 is SASEGT. This CDR3 comprises 14 residues. The CDR3 coding sequence is TGTGCCAGCAGTATCGGGGGGCTCTCCTACGAGCAGTACTTC. Its translation: CASSIGGLSYEQYF.

The J gene is TRBJ2-1, the V gene TRBV14; maybe TRBD1 (6 bases). V lost 2 bases to trimming and J lost 0 bases, with 8 bases between them. Per the germline V gene, CDR1 is SGHDN and CDR2 is FVKESK. This CDR3 comprises 15 residues. Written as DNA, the CDR3 is TGTGCCAGCAGCCAACAGGGGAGCTCCTACAATGAGCAGTTCTTC. Amino acid sequence: CASSQQGSSYNEQFF.

The rearrangement uses TRBV2 and TRBJ2-5, with TRBD2 matching 10 bases. After removal of 3 bases from V and 1 base from J, the junction contained 17 bases not matched to a gene. CDR3 length equals 20 residues. Per germline, CDR1 SNHLY and CDR2 FYNNEI. CDR3 DNA sequence: TGTGCCAGCAGTGAGGCACCCGGTTGGCCTAGCGGGAGTGGCCAAGAGACCCAGTACTTC. This sequence encodes CASSEAPGWPSGSGQETQYF.

This clonotype was picked up a small number of times. The V call is TRBV7-8, the J call TRBJ2-7, with a tentative D call TRBD2 (6 bases). Between the trimmed V and J ends, which lost 8 bases and 2 bases, there was a span of 19 bases. Germline V lookup: CDR1 SGHVS, CDR2 FQNEAQ. The CDR3 has 15 amino acids. CDR3 coding DNA: TGTGCCAGCGTAAAACGGAGGGACGTTACCTACGAGCAGTACTTC. Residues: CASVKRRDVTYEQYF.

The V and J genes are TRBV10-3 and TRBJ2-3, with 13 bases fitting TRBD2. Germline-derived CDR1 and CDR2 are ENHRY and SYGVKD. V dropped 5 bases and J dropped 3; count of bases not matched to a gene: 2. This CDR3 is 15 amino acids long. This CDR3 is CAISQTSGGTDTQYF. The CDR3 DNA reads as TGTGCCATCAGTCAGACTAGCGGGGGGACAGATACGCAGTATTTT.

In DNA form, the CDR3 reads TGCAGCCCCCGGGGGCCGGGGACAGGGCTTAGGCAGTACTTC. Translated, it gives CSPRGPGTGLRQYF. This chain joins TRBV29-1 and TRBJ2-7; TRBD1 aligns across 9 bases. CDR1 is SQVTM, CDR2 ANQGSEA, per germline. V dropped 8 bases and J dropped 9; count of bases not matched to a gene: 17. The CDR3 sequence is 14 residues long.

This clonotype was detected only a few times. This sequence joins TRBV15 and TRBJ1-2; D not resolved. V was cut by 5 bases and J by 0 bases, with 10 bases left in between. The CDR3 has 14 amino acids. The germline V gene encodes CDR1 LNHNV and CDR2 YYDKDF (reference sequence). The CDR3 bases are TGTGCCACCAGCGGACCACGGTCTAACTATGGCTACACCTTC. Amino acid sequence: CATSGPRSNYGYTF.

V is TRBV20-1 and J is TRBJ2-5; 14 bases are a match to TRBD2. J gave up 4 bases and V 0 bases, and 1 base lay outside the gene matches. Germline CDR1 reads DFQATT; CDR2 reads SNEGSKA (reference sequence). The CDR3 contains 15 residues. CDR3 DNA sequence: TGCAGTGCTAGAGATGGACTAGCGGGAGGAGAGACCCAGTACTTC. Amino acid sequence: CSARDGLAGGETQYF.

There are many counts of this clonotype. The chain combines TRBV29-1 with TRBJ2-5; TRBD1 might be the D (5 bases). From germline, CDR1 is SQVTM and CDR2 ANQGSEA. Trimming cost V 3 bases and J 5 bases, with 16 bases left between them. This CDR3 region has 14 residues. Written as DNA, the CDR3 is TGCAGCGTTGACGCAGGGTTGATCGGCGAGACCCAGTACTTC. It is translated as CSVDAGLIGETQYF.

A few counts support this clonotype. This chain connects TRBV6-6 to TRBJ2-1; the D is unclear. Germline CDR1 reads MNHNY; CDR2 reads SVGAGI (reference sequence). The CDR3 totals 13 residues. Trimming shortened V by 3 bases and J by 11 bases, and 14 bases separated the two germline ends. The CDR3 spells CASSYIAPTQQFF. DNA of the CDR3: TGTGCCAGCAGTTATATTGCGCCTACCCAGCAGTTCTTC.

V gene TRBV6-1 combines with J gene TRBJ1-2, with a tentative D call TRBD1 (6 bases). The CDR3 is 14 residues long. Germline V gives CDR1 MNHNS, CDR2 SASEGT. Trimming shortened V by 8 bases and J by 1 base, and 14 bases separated the two germline ends. CDR3 DNA: TGTGCCAGCTATACAGGGCTACTTAACTATGGCTACACCTTC. Encoded protein: CASYTGLLNYGYTF.

The V and J genes are TRBV9 and TRBJ2-5, with D possibly TRBD2 on 6 matching bases. The DNA end is more similar to TRBJ2-7, so the J call may be wrong. Germline V gene data show CDR1 as SGDLS and CDR2 as YYNGEE. The CDR3 is 16 amino acids. CDR3 DNA: TGTGCCAGCAGCGTAGCTGCTAGCGCGAGGAACTACGAGCAGTACTTC. Translation: CASSVAASARNYEQYF.

This clonotype has more than one count but fewer than ten. This sequence joins TRBV10-1 and TRBJ1-1; D perhaps matches TRBD1 (5 bases). Per germline, CDR1 WNHNN and CDR2 SYGVQD (reference sequence). V lost 3 bases and J 5 bases, leaving 7 bases between the germline ends. The CDR3 extends over 12 amino acids. The DNA for the CDR3 is TGCGCCAGCAGTGAACGGGGGACTGAAGCTTTCTTT. Protein sequence: CASSERGTEAFF.

This clonotype occurred many times. The V call is TRBV29-1, the J call TRBJ2-1; possible D gene TRBD2, 6 bases. The V end lost 6 bases, the J end lost 9 bases, and 18 bases lay between the germline ends. The CDR3 loop spans 13 amino acids. Germline CDR1 is SQVTM and CDR2 is ANQGSEA. In nucleotides, the CDR3 is TGCAGCGTCCATCCCCATAGCGGCGGTGAGCAGTTCTTC. Its translation: CSVHPHSGGEQFF.

The chain has TRBV28 and TRBJ2-4; unclear D gene. The J call may be wrong; the DNA end is better matched by TRBJ2-5. Germline V gene data show CDR1 as MDHEN and CDR2 as SYDVKM. CDR3 length equals 17 residues. The CDR3 DNA sequence: TGTGCCAGCAGTTTGTTACTACTGACGGAATCGAAAGAGACCCAGTACTTC. Its protein product is CASSLLLLTESKETQYF.

Points on this clonotype: One junction end does not reproduce the germline sequence, and a read error may be involved. DNA of the CDR3: TGTGCCAGCAGCCAAGCAGGGGCCAACGTCCGGACTTTC. Its translation: CASSQAGANVRTF. The V gene is TRBV4-2, the J gene TRBJ2-6, with D possibly matching TRBD1 (6 bases). From germline, CDR1 is LGHNA and CDR2 YNFKEQ. CDR3 length: 13 amino acids.

V and J are TRBV7-2 and TRBJ2-7; 9 bases align to TRBD2. This CDR3 region has 17 residues. Germline V gene lookup returns CDR1 SGHTA and CDR2 FQGNSA. V gave up 5 bases and J gave up 3 bases; unmatched junction bases: 14. CDR3 sequence reads: CASSPPYSSGVNYEQYF. The CDR3 nucleotides are TGTGCCAGCAGCCCCCCCTACTCTAGCGGGGTAAACTACGAGCAGTACTTC.

This sequence joins TRBV11-2 and TRBJ1-6; TRBD1 might be the D (6 bases). Germline lookup yields CDR1 SGHAT and CDR2 FQNNGV. V was pared by 4 bases and J by 2 bases, with 27 bases between. The CDR3 consists of 21 residues. CDR3 DNA sequence: TGTGCCAGCAGCTCCTATCACAGGGTACCTTATGTGGTGGCCTATAATTCACCCCTCCACTTT. This gives the protein CASSSYHRVPYVVAYNSPLHF. The complete variable domain, with remaining parts taken from reference TRBV11-2 and TRBJ1-6, reads EAGVAQSPRYKIIEKRQSVAFWCNPISGHATLYWYQQILGQGPKLLIQFQNNGVVDDSQLPKDRFSAERLKGVDSTLKIQPAKLEDSAVYLCASSSYHRVPYVVAYNSPLHFGNGTRLTVT.

The genes are TRBV11-3 and TRBJ2-1, with 7 positions matching TRBD1. This CDR3 has 14 residues. V dropped 4 bases and J dropped 6; count of bases not matched to a gene: 6. Per germline, CDR1 SGHNT and CDR2 YENEEA. In DNA form, the CDR3 reads TGTGCCAGCAGCTCTCAGGGGGACATCAATGAGCAGTTCTTC. Residues: CASSSQGDINEQFF.

The chain links TRBV12-5 to TRBJ2-1; no reliable D call. The CDR3 extends over 13 amino acids. CDR1 and CDR2 (germline): LGHNT, FRNRAP. Trimming pared 2 bases from V and 5 bases from J, leaving 7 bases between. The CDR3 bases are TGTGCTAGTGGTTTGTCTCAGAACAATGAGCAGTTCTTC. It specifies CASGLSQNNEQFF.

This chain links TRBV27 with TRBJ2-4, with TRBD2 matching over 7 bases. This CDR3 is built from 19 residues. Losses at the gene ends were 5 bases for V and 0 bases for J; bases not matched to a gene: 16. Germline-derived CDR1 and CDR2 are MNHEY and SMNVEV (reference sequence). The CDR3 sequence is CASSPLGGPAGLAKNIQYF. For the CDR3, the DNA is TGTGCCAGCAGTCCCCTGGGTGGGCCAGCGGGGTTAGCCAAAAACATTCAGTACTTC.

There are a few counts of this clonotype. The chain employs TRBV10-3 and TRBJ2-3, with 10 nucleotides matching TRBD2. Germline CDR1 ENHRY, CDR2 SYGVKD. The V gene end was trimmed by 4 bases and the J gene end by 5 bases; junction bases not matched to a gene: 6. This CDR3 comprises 15 residues. The CDR3 loop reads CAISASSGSGDTQYF. CDR3 nucleotide sequence: TGTGCCATCAGTGCGTCTAGCGGGAGCGGAGATACGCAGTATTTT.

This clonotype was seen only a few times. This chain connects TRBV12-3 or TRBV12-4 to TRBJ2-5; TRBD2 is a possible D gene (5 bases). The CDR3 spans 15 residues. The V and J ends lost 3 bases and 4 bases respectively, with 15 bases between them. CDR3 DNA: TGTGCCAGCAGTTTTCCAGAATTGAGCGGAGAGACCCAGTACTTC. It codes for CASSFPELSGETQYF.

Note on this clonotype: One end of the junction is discordant with germline, which a read error may explain. J is TRBJ2-5 and V is TRBV11-2; D is unresolved. The CDR3 totals 13 residues. Germline V gene data show CDR1 as SGHAT and CDR2 as FQNNGV. The CDR3 spells CASSLVHQGTQYF. The CDR3 DNA sequence: TGTGCCAGCAGCTTAGTGCACCAAGGGACCCAGTACTTC.

The V gene is TRBV28, the J gene TRBJ2-5; D uncertain. Germline assignment: CDR1 MDHEN and CDR2 SYDVKM. V dropped 3 bases and J dropped 0 bases, with 8 bases sitting between them. This CDR3 has 14 amino acids. In nucleotides, the CDR3 is TGTGCCAGCAGTTTTTTTGGGTACCAAGAGACCCAGTACTTC. Its protein product is CASSFFGYQETQYF. The full variable domain, completed using reference TRBV28 and TRBJ2-5, is DVKVTQSSRYLVKRTGEKVFLECVQDMDHENMFWYRQDPGLGLRLIYFSYDVKMKEKGDIPEGYSVSREKKERFSLILESASTNQTSMYLCASSFFGYQETQYFGPGTRLLVL.